This T cell receptor (beta chain) is from a study of OX40 agonist ivuxolimab in advanced cancers. Some background on the complete study: Ivuxolimab, which targeted the costimulatory receptor OX40 (CD134), was an agonistic, fully human IgG2 monoclonal antibody. Partial responses were achieved by three dose-escalation patients, of whom one had hepatocellular carcinoma and two had cutaneous melanoma. The dose-escalation cohort was 82.7% male with a mean age of approximately 60 years, ranging from roughly 23 to 80. Prior anti-PD-1, anti-PD-L1 or anti-CTLA-4 therapy was permitted, and about two fifths of dose-escalation patients had received checkpoint inhibitors. Of the roughly 51 patients in dose escalation, about 20 had hepatocellular carcinoma, about 15 had melanoma, 9 had renal cell carcinoma and 9 had head and neck cancer. Peripheral TCRbeta sequencing was intended to test whether TCR sequence diversity was altered and clonal T-cell expansion was caused by ivuxolimab. Intravenous ivuxolimab was administered to patients every 2 weeks at six dose levels: 0.01, 0.1, 0.3, 1.5, 3 and 10 mg/kg. The paper covers the monotherapy dose-escalation part of the phase I ivuxolimab trial, which included N = 52 patients.

CDR1 is given as SGHTA and CDR2 as FQGTGA, both from the germline V gene. V was cut back by 2 bases and J by 7 bases, leaving a gap of 10 bases between them. The CDR3 runs 13 amino acids, cysteine and phenylalanine included. Just CDR3 DNA is preserved here, 39 bases in frame from base 1. Genomic DNA was isolated from the sorted cells so that the TCRbeta CDR3 region could be sequenced. The immunoSEQ Assay was used to sequence the TCRbeta CDR3 regions. In TCRdb, the immuneACCESS table is reduced to in-frame sequences with V and J assigned. These tables do not hold every clone; where another copy was compared, an unresolved V gene accounts for under half, and the others remain unexplained. This sample holds approximately 48,000 clones; 85% to 90% were observed only once. The ten top clones hold over 9% of the sample. With regard to this clone: The clone's antigen remains unknown. No much larger clone is present one base from it, and per-base qualities are unavailable.

The study at large found these results: After ivuxolimab, CD8+ T cells had more expanded clones than CD4+ T cells on average. Which antigens the clonally expanded peripheral T cells were specific for was not determined. In the 0.1-3.0 mg/kg groups, partial responders had among the lowest normalized peripheral clonal expansion, particularly in CD8+ T cells. At doses from 0.1 to 3.0 mg/kg, clonal expansion was seen in both CD4+ and CD8+ blood T cells between baseline and week 6. Low levels of normalized T-cell clonal expansion were also shown by some nonresponding patients.

Patients with a history of autoimmune disease or receiving systemic immunosuppression were excluded from the trial. Peripheral blood for TCR sequencing was collected from all dose cohorts at baseline, on cycle 4 day 1, and on cycle 7 day 1. The samples were drawn from a first-in-human, open-label, multicenter phase I dose-escalation trial of ivuxolimab. Adults with locally advanced or metastatic melanoma, renal cell, hepatocellular, or head and neck squamous cell carcinoma were enrolled in the trial. Before TCR sequencing, CD4+ T cells and CD8+ T cells from peripheral blood were sorted into separate populations.

Sequences were derived from CD4+ or CD8+ T cells sorted from blood, sampled in a trial of the OX40 agonist ivuxolimab. Recombination joined TRBV7-3 with TRBJ2-3, with the D gene not confidently named. The clonotype originates from an adult with an advanced solid tumor such as melanoma, head and neck, liver or kidney cancer. The CDR3 region: CASSLDLGNTQYF. The DNA sequence is TGTGCCAGCAGCTTAGATCTCGGTAATACGCAGTATTTT.